A single sample gave rise to the 20 T cell receptor beta chains below, sequenced in a study of T-cell memory formation after mild COVID-19. TCRdb fed the 5' RACE reads into MiXCR, producing one record per CDR3 protein. The sample consists of 200,000 or so distinct CDR3 sequences, about 9.2% of them appearing once. Sequenced sample: PBMCs or a T cell subset sorted from them (not recorded which). Receptors originate from a man between 18 and 35 years old who had mild COVID-19 (a few samples of this study predate the infection). Cell type and time point are not known.

In its sample, this clonotype was seen many times. The chain employs TRBV7-2 and TRBJ2-5, with 8 bases fitting TRBD1. The trim removed 5 bases at V and 4 bases at J, leaving 6 bases unmatched. CDR3 length equals 14 residues. From germline, CDR1 is SGHTA and CDR2 FQGNSA. The CDR3 loop is CASSRQGAGETQYF. The DNA for the CDR3 is TGTGCCAGCAGCCGCCAGGGGGCGGGAGAGACCCAGTACTTC.

This clonotype showed up many times. V usage is TRBV23-1 and J usage is TRBJ1-5; no reliable D call. TRBV23-1 is sorted into the ORF group, with uncertain function. The length of the CDR3 is 12 residues. V dropped 2 bases and J dropped 2 bases, with 1 base sitting between them. CDR3 nucleotides: TGCGCCAGCAGTCAAGGCAATCAGCCCCAGCATTTT. This gives the protein CASSQGNQPQHF.

The J gene is TRBJ1-6, the V gene TRBV7-2, with D unclear. Germline loops: CDR1 SGHTA, CDR2 FQGNSA. The CDR3 extends over 13 amino acids. The ends were cut back, 2 bases at V and 10 bases at J, with 9 bases in the middle. CDR3 protein: CASSLRTQSPLHF. CDR3 DNA sequence: TGTGCCAGCAGCTTAAGAACACAGTCACCCCTCCACTTT.

This clonotype was recorded at least ten times. This chain connects TRBV5-1 to TRBJ2-2; D perhaps matches TRBD2 (5 bases). Germline-derived CDR1 and CDR2 are SGHRS and YFSETQ. With 2 bases removed from V and 2 bases from J, the gap between germline ends came to 10 bases. The CDR3 sequence is 15 residues long. This chain's CDR3 is CASSFRRENTGELFF. The CDR3 coding sequence is TGCGCCAGCAGCTTTCGTCGGGAAAACACCGGGGAGCTGTTTTTT.

This clonotype turned up a few times. V gene TRBV9 combines with J gene TRBJ2-6; D unresolved. From germline, CDR1 is SGDLS and CDR2 YYNGEE. CDR3 size: 15 residues. Trimming pared 0 bases from V and 4 bases from J, leaving 8 bases between. The CDR3 coding sequence is TGTGCCAGCAGCGTAGAAGGCTCCGGGGCCAACGTCCTGACTTTC. This sequence encodes CASSVEGSGANVLTF.

This clonotype was seen at least ten times. The chain joins TRBV15 to TRBJ1-5; no clear D. V was shortened by 0 bases and J by 4 bases, with 4 bases between the two germline ends. Looked up from germline, CDR1 is LNHNV and CDR2 is YYDKDF (reference sequence). This CDR3 has 13 residues. The CDR3 nucleotides are TGTGCCACCAGCAGAGATCAGAATCAGCCCCAGCATTTT. This sequence encodes CATSRDQNQPQHF.

This clonotype showed up just a few times. The J gene is TRBJ2-5, the V gene TRBV7-9, with D perhaps matching TRBD1 or TRBD2 (7 bases each). This CDR3 is 14 amino acids long. In germline, CDR1 is SEHNR, CDR2 FQNEAQ (reference sequence). V lost 7 bases and J 5 bases, leaving 17 bases between the germline ends. The CDR3 bases are TGTGCCAGCAATATGGGCGGGGGACAGGAGACCCAGTACTTC. It translates to CASNMGGGQETQYF.

The chain couples TRBV18 to TRBJ2-7; D unresolved. CDR3 length: 13 residues. The germline V gene encodes CDR1 KGHSH and CDR2 LQKENI. V was trimmed by 3 bases and J by 1 base, leaving 7 bases between them. Here the CDR3 DNA reads TGTGCCAGCTCACCCAGCGAGTCCTACGAGCAGTACTTC. Amino acids: CASSPSESYEQYF.

This clonotype occurred a few times. The genes are TRBV4-1 and TRBJ1-4; D is unclear. The V end was cut by 4 bases, the J end by 4 bases, with 10 bases between. CDR1 and CDR2 from the germline V gene are MGHRA and YSYEKL. The CDR3 runs 14 residues. CDR3 residues: CASSPDGLNEKLFF. The DNA for the CDR3 is TGCGCCAGCAGCCCGGACGGGCTTAATGAAAAACTGTTTTTT.

This clonotype was seen more than once but under ten times. The chain joins TRBV27 to TRBJ2-3; D not resolved. CDR1 is MNHEY, CDR2 SMNVEV, per germline (reference sequence). V dropped 2 bases and J dropped 11 bases, with 11 bases sitting between them. CDR3 length equals 12 residues. The CDR3 loop reads CASSLDWSEQYF. DNA for the CDR3: TGTGCCAGCAGTTTAGATTGGTCAGAGCAGTATTTT.

This clonotype has just a few counts. The J gene is TRBJ1-1, the V gene TRBV5-6, with no clear D. Trimming took 4 bases from V and 0 from J, leaving 10 bases between them. This CDR3 has 14 residues. Germline V CDR1 and CDR2: SGHDT, YYEEEE. The CDR3 DNA sequence: TGTGCCAGCAGCAGACAATTCATGAACACTGAAGCTTTCTTT. Encoded protein: CASSRQFMNTEAFF.

V and J are TRBV20-1 and TRBJ2-1, with D unclear. The CDR3 runs to 15 residues. Per germline, CDR1 DFQATT and CDR2 SNEGSKA (reference sequence). V was pared by 3 bases and J by 0 bases, with 12 bases between. This chain's CDR3 is CSARVGISSYNEQFF. The CDR3 nucleotides are TGCAGTGCTAGGGTGGGGATATCCTCCTACAATGAGCAGTTCTTC.

This clonotype was detected a few times. The J gene is TRBJ2-7, the V gene TRBV6-2 or TRBV6-3; unclear D gene. The CDR3 totals 13 residues. CDR1 is MNHEY and CDR2 is SVGEGT in the germline V gene. V lost 6 bases, J lost 5 bases, and 14 bases lay in between. CDR3 sequence: CASSSRVGHEQYV. CDR3 nucleotides: TGTGCCAGCAGCTCCCGTGTAGGCCACGAGCAGTACGTC.

The chain joins TRBV12-3 or TRBV12-4 to TRBJ2-7; D is unclear. V was trimmed by 6 bases and J by 5 bases, leaving 17 bases between them. This CDR3 has 14 amino acids. The CDR3 sequence: CASRPVGSPHEQYF. For the CDR3, the DNA is TGTGCCAGCAGACCTGTTGGGTCTCCCCACGAGCAGTACTTC.

This clonotype was found many times. This chain joins TRBV5-1 and TRBJ2-3, with D uncertain. The CDR3 contains 15 residues. Germline V lookup: CDR1 SGHRS, CDR2 YFSETQ. The V and J ends lost 0 bases and 0 bases respectively, with 8 bases between them. The CDR3 loop is CASSLAASSTDTQYF. As DNA, the CDR3 is TGCGCCAGCAGCTTGGCGGCTTCCAGCACAGATACGCAGTATTTT.

This clonotype occurred a few times. The V and J genes are TRBV2 and TRBJ1-1; TRBD1 agrees at 10 bases. The ends lost 4 bases at V and 5 bases at J; junction bases unmatched: 4. Germline V gene sequence: CDR1 SNHLY, CDR2 FYNNEI. The CDR3 spans 14 residues. CDR3 region: CASSARTGGTEAFF. The DNA for the CDR3 is TGTGCCAGCAGTGCCCGGACAGGGGGGACTGAAGCTTTCTTT. The whole variable domain, filled in from reference TRBV2 and TRBJ1-1, reads EPEVTQTPSHQVTQMGQEVILRCVPISNHLYFYWYRQILGQKVEFLVSFYNNEISEKSEIFDDQFSVERPDGSNFTLKIRSTKLEDSAMYFCASSARTGGTEAFFGQGTRLTVV.

The chain recombines TRBV10-3 with TRBJ1-4; D gene unclear. Germline values: CDR1 ENHRY, CDR2 SYGVKD. The CDR3 extends over 13 amino acids. V dropped 0 bases and J dropped 9 bases, with 8 bases sitting between them. CDR3 DNA: TGTGCCATCAGTGAGTCGAGTGAGCAAAAACTGTTTTTT. This translates into CAISESSEQKLFF.

This sequence joins TRBV5-5 and TRBJ2-5; 13 positions agree with TRBD2. The CDR3 covers 18 residues. CDR1 SGHKS and CDR2 YYEKEE come from the germline V gene (reference sequence). V lost 0 bases and J lost 0; bases outside the gene matches: 5. The CDR3 DNA sequence: TGTGCCAGCAGCTTGGGACTAGCGGGGGGACAGTACCAAGAGACCCAGTACTTC. This translates into CASSLGLAGGQYQETQYF. The full variable domain, in which reference TRBV5-5 and TRBJ2-5 provide the parts outside the CDR3, is DAGVTQSPTHLIKTRGQQVTLRCSPISGHKSVSWYQQVLGQGPQFIFQYYEKEERGRGNFPDRFSARQFPNYSSELNVNALLLGDSALYLCASSLGLAGGQYQETQYFGPGTRLLVL.

This chain joins TRBV10-3 and TRBJ1-1; 9 bases agree with TRBD1. Germline V gene sequence: CDR1 ENHRY, CDR2 SYGVKD. The CDR3 consists of 14 residues. V shed 7 bases and J 6 bases; nucleotides not matched to a gene: 9. CDR3 residues: CAITGTGKTAEAFF. In DNA form, the CDR3 reads TGTGCCATCACCGGGACAGGGAAGACCGCTGAAGCTTTCTTT.

The sample holds many counts of this clonotype. The chain joins TRBV7-8 to TRBJ2-1, with D perhaps TRBD1 (5 bases). Germline V gene lookup returns CDR1 SGHVS and CDR2 FQNEAQ. V lost 1 base to trimming and J lost 7 bases, with 14 bases between them. The CDR3 runs 15 residues. The CDR3 DNA is TGTGCCAGCAGCTTAGTTGGGGCCGTCTTGAATGAGCAGTTCTTC. Encoded protein: CASSLVGAVLNEQFF. The full variable domain, rest sourced from reference TRBV7-8 and TRBJ2-1, is GAGVSQSPRYKVAKRGQDVALRCDPISGHVSLFWYQQALGQGPEFLTYFQNEAQLDKSGLPSDRFFAERPEGSVSTLKIQRTQQEDSAVYLCASSLVGAVLNEQFFGPGTRLTVL.